Listed below are T cell receptor beta chains from one sample, sequenced in a study of cytomegalovirus exposure and HLA in healthy donors. Libraries were prepared by immunoSEQ multiplex PCR; TCRdb keeps only in-frame clonotypes and omits some of them. The sample lists around 150,000 clones; 75% to 85% were seen once. The sample was PBMCs. The receptor source for this set is a man over 45 in good health and CMV-seropositive. CDR3s include the opening cysteine and the closing phenylalanine or tryptophan. A D gene is named only where the DNA matches it firmly. Rows give clone size only sometimes, using once, few, many, or a class for an expanded clone.

clone_size: few; v_call: TRBV4-2; d_call: -; j_call: TRBJ1-1; cdr3_nt: TGTGCCAGCAGCCAGGGGGGTGGGCAGACTGAAGCTTTCTTT; cdr3_aa: CASSQGGGQTEAFF
clone_size: -; v_call: TRBV5-6; d_call: -; j_call: TRBJ2-5; cdr3_nt: TGTGCCAGCGGCCCCGGACTAATACAAGAGACCCAGTACTTC; cdr3_aa: CASGPGLIQETQYF
clone_size: -; v_call: TRBV5-6; d_call: TRBD1; j_call: TRBJ1-2; cdr3_nt: TGTGCCAGCAGCTTTCCGGGACAGGGGGCGGATGGCTACACCTTC; cdr3_aa: CASSFPGQGADGYTF
clone_size: -; v_call: TRBV7-9; d_call: -; j_call: TRBJ2-1; cdr3_nt: TGTGCCAGCAGCTTACTTACCCTAAGTAGCGGTACCTACAATGAGCAGTTCTTC; cdr3_aa: CASSLLTLSSGTYNEQFF
clone_size: -; v_call: TRBV2; d_call: -; j_call: TRBJ1-5; cdr3_nt: TGTGCCAGCAGAAGGGACATCCCAGTGGAGCCCCAGCATTTT; cdr3_aa: CASRRDIPVEPQHF
clone_size: -; v_call: TRBV6-1; d_call: -; j_call: TRBJ2-2; cdr3_nt: TGTGCCAGCACCTCAGGGCACGCGAACACCGGGGAGCTGTTTTTT; cdr3_aa: CASTSGHANTGELFF
clone_size: -; v_call: TRBV27; d_call: TRBD1; j_call: TRBJ1-1; cdr3_nt: TGTGCCAGCAGTTTTCAGGGGGTTGGGGCTTTCTTT; cdr3_aa: CASSFQGVGAFF
clone_size: -; v_call: TRBV7-9; d_call: TRBD2; j_call: TRBJ2-3; cdr3_nt: TGTGCCAGCAGCTTACACGGTAGCGGGGGGGCGGCAGATACGCAGTATTTT; cdr3_aa: CASSLHGSGGAADTQYF
clone_size: -; v_call: TRBV7-3; d_call: -; j_call: TRBJ2-1; cdr3_nt: TGTGCCAGCAGCTTAACGCCGGGCAATGAGCAGTTCTTC; cdr3_aa: CASSLTPGNEQFF
clone_size: -; v_call: TRBV29-1; d_call: TRBD2; j_call: TRBJ2-7; cdr3_nt: TGCAGCTATACTAGCGGGGGAGCCTACGAGCAGTACTTC; cdr3_aa: CSYTSGGAYEQYF
clone_size: few; v_call: TRBV11-1; d_call: -; j_call: TRBJ2-1; cdr3_nt: TGTGCCAGCAGCTCCAGACAGGTCTACAATGAGCAGTTCTTC; cdr3_aa: CASSSRQVYNEQFF
clone_size: -; v_call: TRBV5-6; d_call: -; j_call: TRBJ2-2; cdr3_nt: TGTGCCAGCAGCCCGGGGGACTTGGTGGACACCGGGGAGCTGTTTTTT; cdr3_aa: CASSPGDLVDTGELFF
clone_size: -; v_call: TRBV9; d_call: -; j_call: TRBJ1-2; cdr3_nt: TGTGCCAGCAGCGTAGTCCCGGGGAACGGCTACACCTTC; cdr3_aa: CASSVVPGNGYTF
clone_size: -; v_call: TRBV5-3; d_call: TRBD1; j_call: TRBJ2-3; cdr3_nt: TGTGCCAGAAGCCCGGACGGGACAGGGACCACAGATACGCAGTATTTT; cdr3_aa: CARSPDGTGTTDTQYF
clone_size: -; v_call: TRBV6-5; d_call: TRBD2; j_call: TRBJ2-1; cdr3_nt: TGTGCCAGCAGTCTAGCGGGAAACAATGAGCAGTTCTTC; cdr3_aa: CASSLAGNNEQFF
clone_size: many; v_call: TRBV4-1; d_call: -; j_call: TRBJ1-1; cdr3_nt: TGCGCCAGCAGCCAAGTTGTAGGACAGACGAACACTGAAGCTTTCTTT; cdr3_aa: CASSQVVGQTNTEAFF
clone_size: -; v_call: TRBV15; d_call: -; j_call: TRBJ2-2; cdr3_nt: TGTGCCACCAGCAGAGATCAAGGGGACTTCAAGAGTCTGTTTTTT; cdr3_aa: CATSRDQGDFKSLFF
clone_size: -; v_call: TRBV6-6; d_call: -; j_call: TRBJ2-1; cdr3_nt: TGTGCCAGCCTCCTAGCCGGCAATGAGCAGTTCTTC; cdr3_aa: CASLLAGNEQFF
clone_size: -; v_call: TRBV7-2; d_call: -; j_call: TRBJ2-5; cdr3_nt: TGTGCCAGCAGACGCGGGGCCCAAGAGACCCAGTACTTC; cdr3_aa: CASRRGAQETQYF
clone_size: -; v_call: TRBV2; d_call: TRBD2; j_call: TRBJ2-3; cdr3_nt: TGTGCCAGCACACAAGCCCGGCTAGCGGGGACAGATACGCAGTATTTT; cdr3_aa: CASTQARLAGTDTQYF